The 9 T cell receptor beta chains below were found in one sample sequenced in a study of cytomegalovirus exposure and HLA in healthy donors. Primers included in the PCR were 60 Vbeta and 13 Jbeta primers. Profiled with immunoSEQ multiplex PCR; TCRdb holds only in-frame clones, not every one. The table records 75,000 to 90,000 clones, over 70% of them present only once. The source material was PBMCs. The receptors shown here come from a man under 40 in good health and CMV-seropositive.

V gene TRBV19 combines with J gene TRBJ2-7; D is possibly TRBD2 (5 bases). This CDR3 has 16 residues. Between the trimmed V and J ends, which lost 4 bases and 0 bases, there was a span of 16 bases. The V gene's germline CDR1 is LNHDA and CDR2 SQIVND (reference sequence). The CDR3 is CASSSGPATSSYEQYF. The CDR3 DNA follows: TGTGCCAGTAGTAGTGGCCCGGCCACTAGCTCCTACGAGCAGTACTTC.

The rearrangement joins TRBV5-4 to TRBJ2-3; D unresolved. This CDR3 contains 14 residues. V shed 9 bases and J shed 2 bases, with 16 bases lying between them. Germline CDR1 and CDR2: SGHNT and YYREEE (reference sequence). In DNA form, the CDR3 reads TGTGCCACTACCCCTGAGCCCTTCACAGATACGCAGTATTTT. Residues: CATTPEPFTDTQYF.

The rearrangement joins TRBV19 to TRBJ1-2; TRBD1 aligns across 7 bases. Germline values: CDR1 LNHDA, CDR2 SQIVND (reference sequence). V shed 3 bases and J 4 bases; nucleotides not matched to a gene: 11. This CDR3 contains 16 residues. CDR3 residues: CASSIKETGISYGYTF. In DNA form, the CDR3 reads TGTGCCAGTAGTATCAAGGAGACAGGGATTTCCTATGGCTACACCTTC.

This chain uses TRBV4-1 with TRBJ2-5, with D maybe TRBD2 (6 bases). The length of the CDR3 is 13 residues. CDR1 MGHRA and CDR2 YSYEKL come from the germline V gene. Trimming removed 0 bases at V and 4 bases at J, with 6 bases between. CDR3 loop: CASSQETRETQYF. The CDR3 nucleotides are TGCGCCAGCAGCCAAGAGACTAGAGAGACCCAGTACTTC.

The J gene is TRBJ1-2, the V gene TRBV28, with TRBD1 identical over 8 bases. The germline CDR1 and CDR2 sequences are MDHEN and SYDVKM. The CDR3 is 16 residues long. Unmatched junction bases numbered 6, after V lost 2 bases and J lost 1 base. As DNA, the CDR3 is TGTGCCAGCAGTTTAGGGGGACAGGCCTTTAACTATGGCTACACCTTC. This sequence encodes CASSLGGQAFNYGYTF.

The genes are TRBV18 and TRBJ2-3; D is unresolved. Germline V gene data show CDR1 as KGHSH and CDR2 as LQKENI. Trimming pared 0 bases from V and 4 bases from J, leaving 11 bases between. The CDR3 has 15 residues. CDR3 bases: TGTGCCAGCTCACCACCGAGGTCAGCAGCAGATACGCAGTATTTT. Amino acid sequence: CASSPPRSAADTQYF.

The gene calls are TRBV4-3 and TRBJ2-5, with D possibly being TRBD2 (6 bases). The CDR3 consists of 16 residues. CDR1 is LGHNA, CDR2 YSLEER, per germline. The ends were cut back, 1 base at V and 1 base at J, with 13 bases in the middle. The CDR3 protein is CASSQGGLASQETQYF. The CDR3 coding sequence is TGCGCCAGCAGCCAAGGGGGCCTAGCGTCCCAAGAGACCCAGTACTTC.

CDR3 DNA: TGTGCCAGCAGCCGGACTAGCGGGAGAACTGATACGCAGTATTTT. Its protein is CASSRTSGRTDTQYF. This sequence joins TRBV5-4 and TRBJ2-3; 13 nucleotides agree with TRBD2. The V and J ends lost 4 bases and 6 bases, in that order; junction bases with no gene match: 5. This CDR3 contains 15 residues. Germline assignment: CDR1 SGHNT and CDR2 YYREEE (reference sequence).

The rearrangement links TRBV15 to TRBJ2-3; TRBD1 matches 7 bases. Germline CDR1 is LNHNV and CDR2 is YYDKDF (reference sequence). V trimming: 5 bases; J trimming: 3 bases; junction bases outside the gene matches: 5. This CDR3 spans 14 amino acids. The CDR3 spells CATSVDRETDTQYF. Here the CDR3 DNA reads TGTGCCACCAGCGTCGACAGGGAAACAGATACGCAGTATTTT.